This TCR beta chain appears in the sequencing data of a study of T cell responses to AZD1222 COVID-19 vaccine. Libraries were prepared by immunoSEQ multiplex PCR; TCRdb keeps only in-frame clonotypes and omits some of them. Of about 120,000 clones detected, around 86% appear once; the ten largest clones hold 3%. The germline V gene has CDR1 SNHLY and CDR2 FYNNEI. There are 15 residues in the CDR3. The ends lost 7 bases at V and 3 bases at J; junction bases unmatched: 6. The chain links TRBV2 to TRBJ1-5; 10 bases align to TRBD1. This clonotype originated in an adult who received the AZD1222 COVID-19 vaccine. The sample consisted of peripheral blood, taken 28 days after the second AZD1222 dose. CDR3 residues: CASTKDRGNNQPQHF. CDR3 nucleotide sequence: TGTGCCAGCACTAAGGACAGGGGGAACAATCAGCCCCAGCATTTT.